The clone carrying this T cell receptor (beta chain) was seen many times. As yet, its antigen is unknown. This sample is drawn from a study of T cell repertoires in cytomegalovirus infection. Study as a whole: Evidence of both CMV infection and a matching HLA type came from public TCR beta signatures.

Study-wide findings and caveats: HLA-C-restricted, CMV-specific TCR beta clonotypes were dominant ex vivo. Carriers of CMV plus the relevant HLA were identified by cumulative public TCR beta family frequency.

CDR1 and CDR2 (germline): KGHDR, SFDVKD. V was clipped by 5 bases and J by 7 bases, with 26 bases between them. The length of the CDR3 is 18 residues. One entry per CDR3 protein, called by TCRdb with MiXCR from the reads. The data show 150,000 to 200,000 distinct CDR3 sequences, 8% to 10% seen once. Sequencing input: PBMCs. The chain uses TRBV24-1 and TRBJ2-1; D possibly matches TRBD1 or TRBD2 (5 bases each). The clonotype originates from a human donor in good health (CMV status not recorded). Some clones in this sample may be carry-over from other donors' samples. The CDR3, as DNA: TGTGCCACCAGTGCAGTGAGTACCGGGACCGCCCTGGGGAATGAGCAGTTCTTC. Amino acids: CATSAVSTGTALGNEQFF.